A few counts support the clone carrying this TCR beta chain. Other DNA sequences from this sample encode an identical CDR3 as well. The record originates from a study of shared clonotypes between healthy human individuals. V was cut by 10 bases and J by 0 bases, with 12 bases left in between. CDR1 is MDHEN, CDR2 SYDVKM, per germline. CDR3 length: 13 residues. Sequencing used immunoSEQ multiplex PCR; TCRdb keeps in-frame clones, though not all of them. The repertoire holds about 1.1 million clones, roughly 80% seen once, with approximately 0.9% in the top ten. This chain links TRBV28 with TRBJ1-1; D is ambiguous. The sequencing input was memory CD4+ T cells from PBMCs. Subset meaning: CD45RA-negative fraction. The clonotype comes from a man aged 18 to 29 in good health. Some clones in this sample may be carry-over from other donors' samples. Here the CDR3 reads CATVPGVNTEAFF. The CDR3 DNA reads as TGTGCCACCGTCCCCGGGGTGAACACTGAAGCTTTCTTT. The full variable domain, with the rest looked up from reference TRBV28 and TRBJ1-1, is DVKVTQSSRYLVKRTGEKVFLECVQDMDHENMFWYRQDPGLGLRLIYFSYDVKMKEKGDIPEGYSVSREKKERFSLILESASTNQTSMYLCATVPGVNTEAFFGQGTRLTVV.